This TCR beta chain was identified in a study of shared clonotypes between healthy human individuals. Whole-study results and caveats: Donor scarcity curtailed the genetic and exposure-history diversity represented herein.

The material for each subset, its genomic DNA, was split evenly across several immunoSEQ plates. Using immunoSEQ multiplex PCR, the repertoire was profiled, and TCRdb retains in-frame clones only, with some absent. The sample lists about half a million clones, 78% occurring once. Trimming cost V 2 bases and J 0 bases, with 9 bases left between them. In germline, CDR1 is SGHDT, CDR2 YYEEEE. The CDR3 contains 14 residues. Note on this clone: Its antigen remains unknown.

Sequencing was carried out using PBMCs. The source of this sequence is a middle-aged woman in good health. Some clones in this sample may be carry-over from other donors' samples. V gene TRBV5-6 combines with J gene TRBJ2-7, with unresolved D. CDR3 DNA sequence: TGTGCCAGCAGCTTAGTTTCTGGCTCCTACGAGCAGTACTTC. It codes for CASSLVSGSYEQYF.